The present entry profiles one T cell receptor beta chain with its context. Resolution of symptoms, clearance, or two negative PCRs was present in recovered Cohort 3 donors. In germline, CDR1 is SGHVS, CDR2 FNYEAQ. Trimming left V 4 bases short and J 1 base short, with 10 bases between. This CDR3 is 14 amino acids long. This entry belongs to a study of blood T cell repertoires in COVID-19. On the study more broadly: Sources were T cells, B-cell-depleted T cells, or PBMCs; the material itself was cDNA or gDNA.

Assay used: immunoSEQ multiplex PCR; TCRdb lists only in-frame clones, some missing. The sample holds 190,000 or so clones, approximately 90% seen once. The receptor was isolated from a young woman who had recovered from COVID-19. Sequenced: PBMCs or T cells enriched from blood (not recorded which). The chain is built from TRBV7-6 and TRBJ1-1; D perhaps matches TRBD1 (5 bases). The CDR3 DNA reads as TGTGCCAGCAGCTCCAGGGTTTCGAACACTGAAGCTTTCTTT. Translation gives CASSSRVSNTEAFF.